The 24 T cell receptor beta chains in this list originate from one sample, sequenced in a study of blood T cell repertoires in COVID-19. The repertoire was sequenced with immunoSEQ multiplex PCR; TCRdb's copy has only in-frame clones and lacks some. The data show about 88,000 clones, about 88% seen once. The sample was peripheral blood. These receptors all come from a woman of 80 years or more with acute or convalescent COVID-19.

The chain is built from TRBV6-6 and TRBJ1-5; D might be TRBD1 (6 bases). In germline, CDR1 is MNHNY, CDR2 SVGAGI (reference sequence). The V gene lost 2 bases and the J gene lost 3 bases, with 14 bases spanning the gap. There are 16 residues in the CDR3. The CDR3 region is CASSYPKTGTNQPQHF. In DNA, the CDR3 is TGTGCCAGCAGTTACCCGAAGACAGGAACCAATCAGCCCCAGCATTTT.

The DNA of the CDR3 is TGTGCCAGCAGTTTGCGGGGGCGGGGCAATCAGCCCCAGCATTTT. Protein sequence: CASSLRGRGNQPQHF. The V gene is TRBV28, the J gene TRBJ1-5, with a possible D match to TRBD1 (6 bases). There are 15 residues in the CDR3. In germline, CDR1 is MDHEN, CDR2 SYDVKM. Trimming removed 3 bases at V and 2 bases at J, with 11 bases between.

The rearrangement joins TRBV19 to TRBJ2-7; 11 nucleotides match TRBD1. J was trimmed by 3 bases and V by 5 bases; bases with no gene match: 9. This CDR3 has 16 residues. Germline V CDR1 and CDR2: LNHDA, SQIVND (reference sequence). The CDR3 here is CASSARTGGLYYEQYF. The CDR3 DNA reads TGTGCCAGTAGTGCTCGGACAGGGGGCCTTTACTACGAGCAGTACTTC.

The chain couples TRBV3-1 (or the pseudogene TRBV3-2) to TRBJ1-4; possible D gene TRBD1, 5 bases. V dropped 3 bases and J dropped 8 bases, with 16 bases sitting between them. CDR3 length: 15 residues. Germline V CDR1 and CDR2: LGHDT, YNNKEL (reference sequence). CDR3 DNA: TGTGCCAGCAGCCACCCGGGGCAGGGAGGGGAAAAACTGTTTTTT. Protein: CASSHPGQGGEKLFF.

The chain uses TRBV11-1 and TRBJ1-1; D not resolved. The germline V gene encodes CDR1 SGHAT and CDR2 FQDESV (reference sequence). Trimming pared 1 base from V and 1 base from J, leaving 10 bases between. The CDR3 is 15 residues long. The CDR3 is CASSLGPERNTEAFF. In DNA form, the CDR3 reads TGTGCCAGCAGCTTAGGGCCCGAAAGGAACACTGAAGCTTTCTTT. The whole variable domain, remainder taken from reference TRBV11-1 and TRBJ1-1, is EAEVAQSPRYKITEKSQAVAFWCDPISGHATLYWYRQILGQGPELLVQFQDESVVDDSQLPKDRFSAERLKGVDSTLKIQPAELGDSAMYLCASSLGPERNTEAFFGQGTRLTVV.

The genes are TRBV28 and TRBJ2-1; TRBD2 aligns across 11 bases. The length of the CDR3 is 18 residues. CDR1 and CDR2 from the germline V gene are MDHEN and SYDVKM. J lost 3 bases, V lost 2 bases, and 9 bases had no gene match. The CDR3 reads CASSLGSGRANFYNEQFF. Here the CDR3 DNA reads TGTGCCAGCAGTTTAGGTAGCGGGAGGGCCAATTTCTACAATGAGCAGTTCTTC. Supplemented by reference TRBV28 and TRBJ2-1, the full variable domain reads DVKVTQSSRYLVKRTGEKVFLECVQDMDHENMFWYRQDPGLGLRLIYFSYDVKMKEKGDIPEGYSVSREKKERFSLILESASTNQTSMYLCASSLGSGRANFYNEQFFGPGTRLTVL.

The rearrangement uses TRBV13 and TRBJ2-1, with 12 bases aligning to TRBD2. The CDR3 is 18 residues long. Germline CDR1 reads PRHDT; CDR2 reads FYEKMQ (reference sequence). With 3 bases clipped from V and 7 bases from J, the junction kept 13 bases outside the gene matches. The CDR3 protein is CASSFPLAGGNERNEQFF. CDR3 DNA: TGTGCCAGCAGCTTCCCTCTAGCGGGGGGGAACGAGCGGAATGAGCAGTTCTTC.

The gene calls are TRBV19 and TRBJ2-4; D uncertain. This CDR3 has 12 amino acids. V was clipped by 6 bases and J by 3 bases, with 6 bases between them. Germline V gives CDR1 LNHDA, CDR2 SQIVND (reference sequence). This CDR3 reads CASSYGKNIQYF. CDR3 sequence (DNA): TGTGCCAGTAGCTATGGCAAAAACATTCAGTACTTC.

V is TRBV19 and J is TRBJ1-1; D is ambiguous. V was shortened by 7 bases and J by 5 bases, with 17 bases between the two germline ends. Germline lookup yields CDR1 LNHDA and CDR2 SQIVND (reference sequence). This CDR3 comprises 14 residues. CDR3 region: CASTPEGYETEAFF. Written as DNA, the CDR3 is TGTGCCAGTACCCCAGAGGGTTACGAGACTGAAGCTTTCTTT.

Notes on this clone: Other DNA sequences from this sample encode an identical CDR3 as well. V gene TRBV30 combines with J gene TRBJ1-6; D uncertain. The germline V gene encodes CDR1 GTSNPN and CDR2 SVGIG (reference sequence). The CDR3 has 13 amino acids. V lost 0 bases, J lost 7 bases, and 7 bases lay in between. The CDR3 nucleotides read TGTGCCTGGAGTGTACCCGGGAATTCACCCCTCCACTTT. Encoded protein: CAWSVPGNSPLHF.

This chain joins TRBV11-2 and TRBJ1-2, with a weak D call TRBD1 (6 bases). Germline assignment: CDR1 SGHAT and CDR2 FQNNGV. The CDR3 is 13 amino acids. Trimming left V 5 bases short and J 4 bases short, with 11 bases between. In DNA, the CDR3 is TGTGCCAGCAGCCCGGACAGCCTCTATGGCTACACCTTC. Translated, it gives CASSPDSLYGYTF.

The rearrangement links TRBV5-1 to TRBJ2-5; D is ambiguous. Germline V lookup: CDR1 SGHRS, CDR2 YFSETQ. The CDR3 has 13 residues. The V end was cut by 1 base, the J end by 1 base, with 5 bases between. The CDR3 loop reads CASSLNGQETQYF. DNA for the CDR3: TGCGCCAGCAGCTTGAACGGCCAAGAGACCCAGTACTTC.

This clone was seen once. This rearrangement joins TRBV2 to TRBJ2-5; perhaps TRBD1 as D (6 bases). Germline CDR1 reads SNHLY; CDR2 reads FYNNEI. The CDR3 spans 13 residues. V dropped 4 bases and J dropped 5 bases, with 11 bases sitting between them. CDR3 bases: TGTGCCAGCAGTGGGACACAGGGTGAGACCCAGTACTTC. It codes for CASSGTQGETQYF.

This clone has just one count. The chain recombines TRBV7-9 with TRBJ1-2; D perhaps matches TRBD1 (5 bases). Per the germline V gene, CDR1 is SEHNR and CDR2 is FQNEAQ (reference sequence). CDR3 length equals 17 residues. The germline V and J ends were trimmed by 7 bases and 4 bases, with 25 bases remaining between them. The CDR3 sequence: CASTTSGGVRAAYGYTF. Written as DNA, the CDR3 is TGTGCCAGCACCACTAGCGGGGGGGTCCGGGCAGCCTATGGCTACACCTTC.

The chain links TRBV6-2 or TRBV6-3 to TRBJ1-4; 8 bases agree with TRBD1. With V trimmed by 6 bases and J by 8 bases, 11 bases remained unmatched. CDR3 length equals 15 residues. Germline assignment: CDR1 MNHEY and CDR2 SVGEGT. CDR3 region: CASSDRTGSEEKLFF. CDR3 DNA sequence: TGTGCCAGCAGCGATAGGACAGGGTCGGAAGAAAAACTGTTTTTT.

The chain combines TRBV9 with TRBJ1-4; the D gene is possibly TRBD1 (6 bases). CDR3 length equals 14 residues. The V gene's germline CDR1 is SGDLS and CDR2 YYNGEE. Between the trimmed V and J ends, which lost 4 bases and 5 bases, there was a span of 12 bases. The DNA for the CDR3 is TGTGCCAGCAGCTACACGGGGGGCAATGAAAAACTGTTTTTT. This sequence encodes CASSYTGGNEKLFF.

The CDR3 coding sequence is TGCGCCAGCAGCTTGGAATGGAGCTCCTACAATGAGCAGTTCTTC. Translated, it gives CASSLEWSSYNEQFF. The chain joins TRBV5-1 to TRBJ2-1; D unclear. Germline assignment: CDR1 SGHRS and CDR2 YFSETQ. The CDR3 consists of 15 residues. With 0 bases removed from V and 0 bases from J, the gap between germline ends came to 7 bases.

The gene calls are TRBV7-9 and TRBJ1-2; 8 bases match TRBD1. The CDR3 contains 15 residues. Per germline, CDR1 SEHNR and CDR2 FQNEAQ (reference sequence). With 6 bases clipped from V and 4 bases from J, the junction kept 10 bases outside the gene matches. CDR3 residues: CASRGLADRAYGYTF. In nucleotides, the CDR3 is TGTGCCAGCAGGGGTTTGGCGGACAGGGCCTATGGCTACACCTTC.

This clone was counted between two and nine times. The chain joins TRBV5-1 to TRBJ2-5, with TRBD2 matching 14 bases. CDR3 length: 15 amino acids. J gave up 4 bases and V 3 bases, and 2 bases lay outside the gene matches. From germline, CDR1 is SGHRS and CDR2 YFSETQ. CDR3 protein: CASSSGTSGGETQYF. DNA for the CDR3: TGCGCCAGCAGCTCCGGGACTAGCGGGGGAGAGACCCAGTACTTC.

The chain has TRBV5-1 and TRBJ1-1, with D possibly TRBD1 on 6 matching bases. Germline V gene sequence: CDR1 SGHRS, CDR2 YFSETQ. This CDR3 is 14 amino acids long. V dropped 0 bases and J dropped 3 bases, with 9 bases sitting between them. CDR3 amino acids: CASSLDRADTEAFF. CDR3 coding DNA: TGCGCCAGCAGCTTGGACAGGGCAGACACTGAAGCTTTCTTT.

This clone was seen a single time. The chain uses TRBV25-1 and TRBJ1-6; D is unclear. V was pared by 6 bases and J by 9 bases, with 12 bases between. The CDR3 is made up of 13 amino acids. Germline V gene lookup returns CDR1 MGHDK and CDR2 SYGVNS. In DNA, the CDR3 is TGTGCCAGCAGGAAGGAGGACCTTTCACCCCTCCACTTT. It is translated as CASRKEDLSPLHF.

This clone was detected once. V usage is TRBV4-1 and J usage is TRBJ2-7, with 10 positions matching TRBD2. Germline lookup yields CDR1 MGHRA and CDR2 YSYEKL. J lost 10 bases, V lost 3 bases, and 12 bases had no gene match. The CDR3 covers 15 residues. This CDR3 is CASSQGKGLAGEQYF. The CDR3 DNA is TGCGCCAGCAGCCAGGGAAAAGGTCTAGCGGGGGAACAGTACTTC.

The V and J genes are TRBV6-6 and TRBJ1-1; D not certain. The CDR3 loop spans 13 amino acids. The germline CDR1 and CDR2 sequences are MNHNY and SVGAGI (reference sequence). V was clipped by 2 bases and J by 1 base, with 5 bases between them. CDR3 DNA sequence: TGTGCCAGCAGTTACGGCAAGAACACTGAAGCTTTCTTT. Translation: CASSYGKNTEAFF.

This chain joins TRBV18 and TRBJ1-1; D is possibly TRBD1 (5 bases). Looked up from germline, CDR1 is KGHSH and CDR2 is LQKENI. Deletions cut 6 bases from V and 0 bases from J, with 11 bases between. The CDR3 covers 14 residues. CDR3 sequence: CASSPETVNTEAFF. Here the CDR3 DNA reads TGTGCCAGCTCCCCGGAGACAGTGAACACTGAAGCTTTCTTT.